The 20 T cell receptor beta chains listed next were all sequenced from one sample in a study of OX40 agonist ivuxolimab in advanced cancers. Only in-frame clones appear in the TCRdb table, and some are missing; sequencing was by immunoSEQ multiplex PCR. Of tens of thousands of clones in the sample, 75% to 85% are singletons; the top ten hold 1.2%. Specimen: CD4+ or CD8+ T cells sorted from blood, collected in a trial of the OX40 agonist ivuxolimab. The receptors originated from an adult with an advanced solid tumor such as melanoma, head and neck, liver or kidney cancer.

The genes are TRBV12-5 and TRBJ2-7; no clear D gene. The CDR3 contains 13 residues. Germline CDR1 and CDR2: LGHNT and FRNRAP. Between the trimmed V and J ends, which lost 0 bases and 3 bases, there was a span of 6 bases. DNA of the CDR3: TGTGCTAGTGGTTTGGTAAGTATCTACGAGCAGTACTTC. Its protein is CASGLVSIYEQYF.

V gene TRBV10-3 combines with J gene TRBJ1-6; D is unresolved. Germline V CDR1 and CDR2: ENHRY, SYGVKD. V lost 7 bases and J lost 5, with 12 bases in between. This CDR3 has 14 amino acids. Here the CDR3 reads CAITGGRDNSPLHF. CDR3 in DNA: TGTGCCATCACGGGAGGGAGGGATAATTCACCCCTCCACTTT.

CDR3: CAWSGPQGSSGANVLTF. CDR3 nucleotide sequence: TGTGCCTGGAGTGGACCCCAGGGGAGCTCTGGGGCCAACGTCCTGACTTTC. The chain combines TRBV30 with TRBJ2-6, with D possibly matching TRBD1 (6 bases). The CDR3 runs 17 residues. The V end lost 1 base, the J end lost 0 bases, and 13 bases lay between the germline ends. Per germline, CDR1 GTSNPN and CDR2 SVGIG (reference sequence). Using reference TRBV30 and TRBJ2-6 for the parts outside the CDR3, the full variable domain is SQTIHQWPATLVQPVGSPLSLECTVEGTSNPNLYWYRQAAGRGLQLLFYSVGIGQISSEVPQNLSASRPQDRQFILSSKKLLLSDSGFYLCAWSGPQGSSGANVLTFGAGSRLTVL.

This sequence joins TRBV11-3 and TRBJ2-5, with D unclear. This CDR3 comprises 15 residues. Trimming took 2 bases from V and 1 from J, leaving 11 bases between them. Germline V gene sequence: CDR1 SGHNT, CDR2 YENEEA. The CDR3 sequence is CASSLRIGPQETQYF. Here the CDR3 DNA reads TGTGCCAGCAGCTTACGCATAGGACCCCAAGAGACCCAGTACTTC.

J is TRBJ2-3 and V is TRBV27; D is ambiguous. CDR1 MNHEY and CDR2 SMNVEV come from the germline V gene (reference sequence). The V and J ends lost 5 bases and 0 bases respectively, with 6 bases between them. The CDR3 has 13 amino acids. The CDR3 DNA is TGTGCCAGCAGTCGTCCTAGCACAGATACGCAGTATTTT. Protein product: CASSRPSTDTQYF.

In this sample, this clone is medium-sized (0.01 to 0.1%). The rearrangement joins TRBV30 to TRBJ1-1; D is unresolved. Trimming left V 2 bases short and J 5 bases short, with 18 bases between. The CDR3 runs to 15 residues. CDR1 is GTSNPN, CDR2 SVGIG, per germline (reference sequence). CDR3 amino acids: CAWSHGPATWTEAFF. The CDR3 region has the DNA TGTGCCTGGAGTCACGGGCCAGCTACGTGGACTGAAGCTTTCTTT.

The chain recombines TRBV5-6 with TRBJ2-1, with 8 bases aligning to TRBD1. The junction had 8 bases not matched to a gene; V was cut back by 4 bases and J by 2 bases. The CDR3 consists of 16 residues. Germline CDR1 reads SGHDT; CDR2 reads YYEEEE. In DNA form, the CDR3 reads TGTGCCAGCAGCCAGGACAGGGTTAGTGCCTACAATGAGCAGTTCTTC. Its protein is CASSQDRVSAYNEQFF. Supplemented by reference TRBV5-6 and TRBJ2-1, the full variable domain reads DAGVTQSPTHLIKTRGQQVTLRCSPKSGHDTVSWYQQALGQGPQFIFQYYEEEERQRGNFPDRFSGHQFPNYSSELNVNALLLGDSALYLCASSQDRVSAYNEQFFGPGTRLTVL.

The chain has TRBV4-1 and TRBJ1-2, with D unclear. The CDR3 is made up of 17 amino acids. The germline V and J ends were trimmed by 2 bases and 0 bases, with 16 bases remaining between them. The germline gives CDR1 MGHRA, CDR2 YSYEKL. CDR3 DNA: TGCGCCAGCAGCCAAAATTCAAGGTCGAACACTAACTATGGCTACACCTTC. Protein sequence: CASSQNSRSNTNYGYTF.

DNA for the CDR3: TGTGCCAGCAGTTTACGGGGGCGGACTGAAGCTTTCTTT. Translated: CASSLRGRTEAFF. This chain connects TRBV28 to TRBJ1-1; D is possibly TRBD1 (6 bases). Trimming took 2 bases from V and 5 from J, leaving 9 bases between them. Germline assignment: CDR1 MDHEN and CDR2 SYDVKM. There are 13 residues in the CDR3.

The chain couples TRBV2 to TRBJ1-2; TRBD1 aligns across 8 bases. CDR1 and CDR2 (germline): SNHLY, FYNNEI. V trimming: 8 bases; J trimming: 4 bases; junction bases outside the gene matches: 12. CDR3 size: 15 residues. CDR3 residues: CASGGGTGFGYGYTF. The CDR3 DNA reads as TGTGCCAGCGGGGGAGGGACAGGTTTTGGCTATGGCTACACCTTC.

This rearrangement joins TRBV11-2 to TRBJ2-7; D ambiguous. Germline lookup yields CDR1 SGHAT and CDR2 FQNNGV. The V and J ends lost 2 bases and 1 base respectively, with 15 bases between them. The CDR3 length is 16 residues. The CDR3 nucleotides read TGTGCCAGCAGCTTAATTACGGCAGAAAAGTCCTACGAGCAGTACTTC. It encodes CASSLITAEKSYEQYF.

There are a few counts of this clone. The chain recombines TRBV7-9 with TRBJ1-1, with D perhaps TRBD1 (5 bases). CDR3 length equals 13 residues. The germline V and J ends were trimmed by 5 bases and 8 bases, with 15 bases remaining between them. Germline CDR1 reads SEHNR; CDR2 reads FQNEAQ (reference sequence). CDR3 amino acids: CASSATRQYEAFF. As DNA, the CDR3 is TGTGCCAGCAGCGCAACCCGACAGTACGAAGCTTTCTTT.

This rearrangement joins TRBV2 to TRBJ2-3; no clear D. Trimming pared 7 bases from V and 1 base from J, leaving 6 bases between. Germline V gene data show CDR1 as SNHLY and CDR2 as FYNNEI. The CDR3 loop spans 12 amino acids. CDR3 sequence reads: CASTTGTDTQYF. CDR3 coding DNA: TGTGCCAGCACAACCGGCACAGATACGCAGTATTTT.

The chain couples TRBV5-6 to TRBJ1-1, with 9 positions matching TRBD1. This CDR3 has 14 amino acids. From germline, CDR1 is SGHDT and CDR2 YYEEEE. V dropped 5 bases and J dropped 1; count of bases not matched to a gene: 3. CDR3 sequence (DNA): TGTGCCAGCAGACGGACAGGGGAGAACACTGAAGCTTTCTTT. It yields the protein CASRRTGENTEAFF.

The chain employs TRBV4-2 and TRBJ2-1, with TRBD2 matching over 14 bases. Germline V lookup: CDR1 LGHNA, CDR2 YNFKEQ. The J segment lost 0 bases and the V segment lost 2 bases, leaving 9 bases of the junction unmatched. The CDR3 contains 20 residues. CDR3 nucleotide sequence: TGTGCCAGCAGCCAACATCAAGGGACTAGCGGGGGTATCTCCTACAATGAGCAGTTCTTC. As protein: CASSQHQGTSGGISYNEQFF.

This clone occurred a few times. The rearrangement joins TRBV29-1 to TRBJ1-2; no clear D. The CDR3 consists of 13 residues. Per the germline V gene, CDR1 is SQVTM and CDR2 is ANQGSEA. V gave up 3 bases and J gave up 4 bases, with 12 bases separating them. The CDR3 loop is CSVEAGLRYGYTF. The DNA for the CDR3 is TGCAGCGTTGAGGCAGGCCTGCGCTATGGCTACACCTTC.

This sequence joins TRBV7-9 and TRBJ1-1; D remains ambiguous. Germline loops: CDR1 SEHNR, CDR2 FQNEAQ (reference sequence). The germline V and J ends were trimmed by 5 bases and 0 bases, with 10 bases remaining between them. This CDR3 contains 14 residues. CDR3 DNA: TGTGCCAGCAGCCGAGACACGCTGAACACTGAAGCTTTCTTT. Encoded protein: CASSRDTLNTEAFF.

This clone was picked up one time. The chain uses TRBV5-6 and TRBJ1-2; 7 bases map to TRBD1. This CDR3 is built from 13 residues. Germline CDR1 reads SGHDT; CDR2 reads YYEEEE. The V and J ends lost 4 bases and 6 bases, in that order; junction bases with no gene match: 6. The CDR3: CASSPTGANGYTF. In DNA form, the CDR3 reads TGTGCCAGCAGCCCTACAGGGGCAAATGGCTACACCTTC.

The rearrangement uses TRBV7-6 and TRBJ1-5; 10 bases agree with TRBD1. This CDR3 contains 16 residues. The junction had 5 bases not matched to a gene; V was cut back by 2 bases and J by 4 bases. CDR1 and CDR2 from the germline V gene are SGHVS and FNYEAQ. The CDR3 loop reads CASSLSSGQGNQPQHF. The CDR3 DNA reads TGTGCCAGCAGCTTATCCTCGGGACAGGGGAATCAGCCCCAGCATTTT.

This chain connects TRBV5-6 to TRBJ2-3; D is perhaps TRBD1 (6 bases). CDR1 and CDR2 (germline): SGHDT, YYEEEE. Trimming removed 5 bases from V and 5 bases from J, with 12 bases in between. The CDR3 sequence is 13 residues long. CDR3 protein: CASSPTGIDTQYF. For the CDR3, the DNA is TGTGCCAGCAGTCCTACAGGGATAGATACGCAGTATTTT.